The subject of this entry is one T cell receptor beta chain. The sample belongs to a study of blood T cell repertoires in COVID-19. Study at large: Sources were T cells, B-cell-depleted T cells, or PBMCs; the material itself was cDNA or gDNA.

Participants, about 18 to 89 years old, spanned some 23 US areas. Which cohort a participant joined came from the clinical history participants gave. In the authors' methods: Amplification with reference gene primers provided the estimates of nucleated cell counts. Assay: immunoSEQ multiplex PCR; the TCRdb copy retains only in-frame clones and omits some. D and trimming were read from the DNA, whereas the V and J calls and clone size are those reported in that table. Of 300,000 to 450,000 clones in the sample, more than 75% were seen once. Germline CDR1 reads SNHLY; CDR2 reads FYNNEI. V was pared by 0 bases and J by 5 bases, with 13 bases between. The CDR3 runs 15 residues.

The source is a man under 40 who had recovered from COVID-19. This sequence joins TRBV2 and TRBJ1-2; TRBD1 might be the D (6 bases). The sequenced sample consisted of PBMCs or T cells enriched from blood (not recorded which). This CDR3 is CASSEAGAGLYGYTF. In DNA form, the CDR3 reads TGTGCCAGCAGTGAAGCGGGGGCAGGCCTGTATGGCTACACCTTC. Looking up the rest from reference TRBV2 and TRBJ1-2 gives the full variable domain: EPEVTQTPSHQVTQMGQEVILRCVPISNHLYFYWYRQILGQKVEFLVSFYNNEISEKSEIFDDQFSVERPDGSNFTLKIRSTKLEDSAMYFCASSEAGAGLYGYTFGSGTRLTVV.